Following are 29 T cell receptor beta chains from one sample sequenced in a study of response to subunit inactivated influenza vaccine. TCRdb ran MiXCR on the RT-PCR reads and lists one entry per CDR3 protein. Seen here are about 700,000 distinct CDR3 sequences, more than 15% observed once, and the top ten hold roughly 10%. Sequences were derived from PBMCs from blood, sampled 11 to 12 days after vaccination. The receptors were sampled from a man aged 50 to 59 who received an inactivated influenza vaccine.

The V gene is TRBV3-1, the J gene TRBJ2-5; 11 positions match TRBD2. CDR1 LGHDT and CDR2 YNNKEL come from the germline V gene (reference sequence). J lost 2 bases, V lost 3 bases, and 14 bases had no gene match. This CDR3 contains 19 residues. In nucleotides, the CDR3 is TGTGCCAGCAGCCATGGATCTAGCGGGGGGCGTACTCGACAAGAGACCCAGTACTTC. This sequence encodes CASSHGSSGGRTRQETQYF.

This clonotype came up a few times. The gene calls are TRBV20-1 and TRBJ2-1; the D gene is possibly TRBD2 (6 bases). The CDR3 covers 16 residues. Germline V CDR1 and CDR2: DFQATT, SNEGSKA (reference sequence). Trimming stripped 0 bases from V and 1 base from J, with 13 bases between. CDR3 residues: CSAREADYLSYNEQFF. The CDR3 nucleotides are TGCAGTGCTAGAGAGGCGGACTACCTATCCTACAATGAGCAGTTCTTC.

The J gene is TRBJ1-6, the V gene TRBV6-2 or TRBV6-3; D not certain. Germline-derived CDR1 and CDR2 are MNHEY and SVGEGT. The CDR3 extends over 12 amino acids. Trimming stripped 6 bases from V and 6 bases from J, with 6 bases between. The CDR3 protein is CASSRINSPLHF. The CDR3 DNA sequence: TGTGCCAGCAGCCGAATTAATTCACCCCTCCACTTT.

As concerns this clonotype: This may come from a read error, since a much larger clone is one base off. This rearrangement joins TRBV20-1 to TRBJ2-7; TRBD1 matches at 8 bases. This CDR3 contains 13 residues. Germline CDR1 is DFQATT and CDR2 is SNEGSKA (reference sequence). CDR3 nucleotide sequence: TGCAGTGCTACCACAGGGGGTATCTACGTGCAGTACTTC. Amino acids: CSATTGGIYVQYF.

The chain employs TRBV19 and TRBJ1-1, with 9 nucleotides matching TRBD1. This CDR3 contains 16 residues. Germline V CDR1 and CDR2: LNHDA, SQIVND (reference sequence). J gave up 4 bases and V 4 bases, and 10 bases lay outside the gene matches. The CDR3, as DNA: TGTGCCAGTAGTACCCTGTTGATGACAGGGGGCACTGAAGCTTTCTTT. Protein product: CASSTLLMTGGTEAFF.

The CDR3: CASSRPDLSYNEQFF. The DNA for the CDR3 is TGTGCCAGCAGCCGTCCGGACCTCTCCTACAATGAGCAGTTCTTC. The V call is TRBV9, the J call TRBJ2-1; D uncertain. In germline, CDR1 is SGDLS, CDR2 YYNGEE. Between the trimmed V and J ends, which lost 4 bases and 0 bases, there was a span of 11 bases. The CDR3 has 15 residues.

This clonotype turned up a few times. The chain is built from TRBV19 and TRBJ1-1; D not certain. The CDR3 is made up of 12 amino acids. Looked up from germline, CDR1 is LNHDA and CDR2 is SQIVND (reference sequence). The V gene lost 2 bases and the J gene lost 1 base, with 2 bases spanning the gap. The CDR3 DNA is TGTGCCAGTAGTATAAAGAACACTGAAGCTTTCTTT. Amino acid sequence: CASSIKNTEAFF.

This clonotype came up a few times. The chain employs TRBV5-1 and TRBJ2-5; D is undetermined. Trimming removed 1 base from V and 3 bases from J, with 4 bases in between. The length of the CDR3 is 12 residues. The germline V gene has CDR1 SGHRS and CDR2 YFSETQ. The CDR3 DNA reads TGCGCCAGCAGCTTGAAGGAAGAGACCCAGTACTTC. Translated: CASSLKEETQYF. The complete variable domain, with remaining parts taken from reference TRBV5-1 and TRBJ2-5, reads KAGVTQTPRYLIKTRGQQVTLSCSPISGHRSVSWYQQTPGQGLQFLFEYFSETQRNKGNFPGRFSGRQFSNSRSEMNVSTLELGDSALYLCASSLKEETQYFGPGTRLLVL.

This clonotype was seen more than once but under ten times. The chain uses TRBV28 and TRBJ1-6; D remains unclear. V gave up 6 bases and J gave up 8 bases, with 5 bases separating them. Germline values: CDR1 MDHEN, CDR2 SYDVKM. This CDR3 spans 11 amino acids. CDR3 nucleotide sequence: TGTGCCAGCAGAACTTATTCACCCCTCCACTTT. It specifies CASRTYSPLHF.

This clonotype showed up just a few times. The gene calls are TRBV7-2 and TRBJ1-1; the D is unclear. The germline V gene has CDR1 SGHTA and CDR2 FQGNSA. This CDR3 has 14 amino acids. Deletions cut 1 base from V and 6 bases from J, with 12 bases between. CDR3 sequence reads: CASSLVGLSAEAFF. As DNA, the CDR3 is TGTGCCAGCAGCTTAGTGGGGTTGTCAGCTGAAGCTTTCTTT.

This clonotype has a count of ten or more. The chain links TRBV2 to TRBJ2-5, with a tentative D call TRBD1 (6 bases). V lost 4 bases and J 5 bases, leaving 17 bases between the germline ends. Germline values: CDR1 SNHLY, CDR2 FYNNEI. The CDR3 extends over 15 amino acids. The chain's CDR3 is CASSGRQVIWETQYF. The CDR3 DNA reads TGTGCCAGCAGTGGGAGACAGGTTATCTGGGAGACCCAGTACTTC.

This clonotype occurred a few times. V is TRBV10-3 and J is TRBJ2-7; 10 bases are a match to TRBD2. Germline trimming cut 8 bases from V and 6 bases from J; bases unmatched to any gene: 10. The V gene's germline CDR1 is ENHRY and CDR2 SYGVKD. This CDR3 has 14 amino acids. CDR3 DNA sequence: TGTGCCATCCTTAGTGGGCTAGCGGGGGCCGAGCAGTACTTC. It encodes CAILSGLAGAEQYF.

The chain is built from TRBV6-2 or TRBV6-3 and TRBJ2-1; D unresolved. The germline gives CDR1 MNHEY, CDR2 SVGEGT. Trimming cost V 6 bases and J 4 bases, with 19 bases left between them. The CDR3 length is 16 residues. CDR3 amino acids: CASSHPVADRYNEQFF. As DNA, the CDR3 is TGTGCCAGCAGCCACCCCGTTGCGGATCGTTACAATGAGCAGTTCTTC.

This clonotype was detected many times. The chain combines TRBV7-2 with TRBJ2-2; D uncertain. The ends were cut back, 1 base at V and 7 bases at J, with 4 bases in the middle. The CDR3 has 12 residues. Germline V gives CDR1 SGHTA, CDR2 FQGNSA. The CDR3, as DNA: TGTGCCAGCAGCTTAGTTCGCGGGGAGCTGTTTTTT. Its translation is CASSLVRGELFF.

The chain is built from TRBV6-2 or TRBV6-3 and TRBJ1-5; 10 bases agree with TRBD1. The CDR3 is 16 amino acids. V was clipped by 5 bases and J by 6 bases; unmatched bases: 10. Germline CDR1 is MNHEY and CDR2 is SVGEGT. The CDR3 DNA reads TGTGCCAGCAGTCAAAAGACAGGGGGCTATTTTCAGCCCCAGCATTTT. Its translation is CASSQKTGGYFQPQHF.

The CDR3 bases are TGTGCCACCAGCACTTACCCAGGTGCCGTACAGACCCAGTACTTC. As protein: CATSTYPGAVQTQYF. V gene TRBV15 combines with J gene TRBJ2-5; no clear D. Germline values: CDR1 LNHNV, CDR2 YYDKDF (reference sequence). V lost 4 bases and J 6 bases, leaving 18 bases between the germline ends. The CDR3 extends over 15 amino acids.

This clonotype has ten or more counts. The CDR3 nucleotides read TGTGCCAGCAGTTTCGGGTTCGGGTCCCATGAGCAGTTCTTC. Translating it yields CASSFGFGSHEQFF. The rearrangement uses TRBV28 and TRBJ2-1; D gene ambiguous. CDR1 is MDHEN, CDR2 SYDVKM, per germline. The CDR3 runs to 14 residues. Trimming removed 3 bases from V and 8 bases from J, with 14 bases in between.

The genes are TRBV19 and TRBJ2-7; no firm D call. The CDR3 consists of 13 residues. CDR1 and CDR2 from the germline V gene are LNHDA and SQIVND (reference sequence). Trimming took 9 bases from V and 6 from J, leaving 18 bases between them. The CDR3 region has the DNA TGTGCCAGCACCTTGGCCAAGGGCAGCGAGCAGTACTTC. This gives the protein CASTLAKGSEQYF.

V is TRBV7-8 and J is TRBJ1-2; TRBD1 might be the D (5 bases). The germline V and J ends were trimmed by 2 bases and 3 bases, with 10 bases remaining between them. Germline V gene data show CDR1 as SGHVS and CDR2 as FQNEAQ. The CDR3 runs to 14 residues. The CDR3 reads CASSLRGDHYGYTF. CDR3 nucleotides: TGTGCCAGCAGCTTACGGGGGGATCACTATGGCTACACCTTC.

This clonotype was seen many times. The rearrangement uses TRBV20-1 and TRBJ1-4, with D possibly matching TRBD1 (6 bases). The CDR3 has 16 residues. In germline, CDR1 is DFQATT, CDR2 SNEGSKA (reference sequence). V lost 2 bases and J 0 bases, leaving 13 bases between the germline ends. CDR3 nucleotide sequence: TGCAGTGCTAGAAGAGGACAGTTTGCAACTAATGAAAAACTGTTTTTT. Protein product: CSARRGQFATNEKLFF.

This clonotype was seen a handful of times. The chain uses TRBV2 and TRBJ1-1; 9 nucleotides align to TRBD1. The CDR3 has 16 amino acids. Germline V gene lookup returns CDR1 SNHLY and CDR2 FYNNEI. V trimming: 4 bases; J trimming: 6 bases; junction bases outside the gene matches: 12. CDR3 nucleotides: TGTGCCAGCAGTGGTTACAGGGGGCGCCGGCCCCCTGAAGCTTTCTTT. Translation: CASSGYRGRRPPEAFF.

This clonotype has at least ten counts. The chain links TRBV24-1 to TRBJ2-2, with 8 positions matching TRBD1. There are 16 residues in the CDR3. The V gene's germline CDR1 is KGHDR and CDR2 SFDVKD. V shed 3 bases and J 0 bases; nucleotides not matched to a gene: 2. The CDR3 protein is CATSDQGAANTGELFF. Here the CDR3 DNA reads TGTGCCACCAGTGATCAGGGGGCCGCGAACACCGGGGAGCTGTTTTTT.

The J gene is TRBJ2-5, the V gene TRBV6-1; D call uncertain. Trimming pared 5 bases from V and 5 bases from J, leaving 9 bases between. Germline V gene sequence: CDR1 MNHNS, CDR2 SASEGT. CDR3 length equals 12 residues. The DNA for the CDR3 is TGTGCCAGCAGTTGGTCGAGGGAGACCCAGTACTTC. It codes for CASSWSRETQYF.

This clonotype was seen a few times. The genes are TRBV20-1 and TRBJ1-6; no reliable D call. The CDR3 spans 12 residues. Germline CDR1 reads DFQATT; CDR2 reads SNEGSKA (reference sequence). Deletions cut 3 bases from V and 10 bases from J, with 10 bases between. The CDR3 loop is CSASPGWSPLHF. The CDR3 DNA reads as TGCAGTGCTAGTCCGGGTTGGTCACCCCTCCACTTT.

This clonotype was detected only a few times. The V and J genes are TRBV18 and TRBJ2-2; D assignment may be TRBD1 or TRBD2 (5 bases each). The V and J ends lost 3 bases and 6 bases respectively, with 29 bases between them. Looked up from germline, CDR1 is KGHSH and CDR2 is LQKENI. This CDR3 region has 20 residues. The CDR3 loop is CASSPFYGSGAGRGAGELFF. In DNA, the CDR3 is TGTGCCAGCTCACCGTTTTACGGGTCCGGGGCCGGCCGAGGGGCCGGGGAGCTGTTTTTT.

This clonotype turned up a few times. This chain uses TRBV18 with TRBJ2-1, with D possibly being TRBD2 (5 bases). The germline CDR1 and CDR2 sequences are KGHSH and LQKENI. The CDR3 spans 11 residues. Trimming cost V 1 base and J 10 bases, with 5 bases left between them. The CDR3 is CASSPRLEQFF. The CDR3 nucleotides read TGTGCCAGCTCACCACGACTAGAGCAGTTCTTC.

To note about this clonotype: A much larger clonotype is one base distant, so this may be a read error. This chain connects TRBV12-3 or TRBV12-4 to TRBJ2-1; 7 nucleotides line up with TRBD1. With 7 bases clipped from V and 4 bases from J, the junction kept 7 bases outside the gene matches. The CDR3 is made up of 14 amino acids. The CDR3 DNA sequence: TGTGCCAGCACCATTTTGGGACAGTACAATGAGCAGTTCTTC. Translating it yields CASTILGQYNEQFF.

This clonotype was seen just once. The chain carries TRBV28 and TRBJ2-3, with D uncertain. The CDR3 has 14 residues. V was shortened by 5 bases and J by 4 bases, with 13 bases between the two germline ends. Germline assignment: CDR1 MDHEN and CDR2 SYDVKM. CDR3 sequence reads: CASSKLDQSDTQYF. CDR3 DNA: TGTGCCAGCAGTAAACTGGACCAATCAGATACGCAGTATTTT.

This chain links TRBV29-1 with TRBJ2-7; 7 positions match TRBD1. Germline CDR1 is SQVTM and CDR2 is ANQGSEA. The CDR3 is made up of 13 amino acids. Trimming removed 4 bases from V and 4 bases from J; junction bases left unmatched: 7. CDR3 sequence reads: CSVVGTELYEQYF. CDR3 DNA sequence: TGCAGCGTTGTCGGGACAGAGCTATACGAGCAGTACTTC.